The next 23 T cell receptor beta chains were all read from a single sample in a study of early T cells in non-severe SARS-CoV-2 infection (dated by TCRdb to the early 2020s). Libraries were constructed by 5' RACE. This sample was sequenced with a NextSeq 500. TCRdb's own reprocessing of the public reads used fastp at Q25 and MiXCR and kept productive beta chains. Under each unique CDR3 protein, matching rows form one entry showing the most common genes and DNA. The sample table contains about 50,000 distinct CDR3 sequences; only one count was recorded for more than 9% of them. The ten largest clones represent approximately 6.5% of the sample. Sample: whole blood. These receptors originate from an adult who was a healthcare worker with PCR-confirmed SARS-CoV-2 infection or an uninfected control (not recorded which).

This clonotype has more than one count but fewer than ten. The CDR3 is CASRSTGQQPQHF. CDR3 coding DNA: TGTGCCAGCAGATCGACAGGGCAACAGCCCCAGCATTTT. This chain connects TRBV6-2 or TRBV6-3 to TRBJ1-5, with TRBD1 identical over 7 bases. The germline V gene encodes CDR1 MNHEY and CDR2 SVGEGT. The CDR3 is made up of 13 amino acids. Trimming at V came to 6 bases and at J to 7 bases, leaving 6 bases not matched to a gene.

The V gene is TRBV2, the J gene TRBJ2-7; D not certain. CDR1 is SNHLY and CDR2 is FYNNEI in the germline V gene. The CDR3 contains 13 residues. V gave up 2 bases and J gave up 6 bases, with 11 bases separating them. CDR3 nucleotides: TGTGCCAGCAGTGAACCGTTCGTGGTCGAGCAGTACTTC. Translation: CASSEPFVVEQYF.

The chain employs TRBV5-1 and TRBJ2-7; the match to TRBD2 covers 10 bases. The CDR3 runs to 15 residues. In germline, CDR1 is SGHRS, CDR2 YFSETQ. J lost 2 bases, V lost 1 base, and 3 bases had no gene match. The chain's CDR3 is CASSLWTSGPYEQYF. CDR3 nucleotide sequence: TGCGCCAGCAGCTTGTGGACTAGCGGCCCCTACGAGCAGTACTTC.

This clonotype appeared many times. The chain links TRBV12-3 or TRBV12-4 to TRBJ2-1; the match to TRBD2 covers 7 bases. Unmatched junction bases numbered 10, after V lost 6 bases and J lost 5 bases. The CDR3 covers 15 residues. The CDR3 is CASRLRAGVDNEQFF. The CDR3 nucleotides are TGTGCCAGCAGACTCCGGGCGGGAGTAGACAATGAGCAGTTCTTC.

The table lists this clonotype with a few counts. This chain connects TRBV6-1 to TRBJ2-7; D perhaps matches TRBD2 (5 bases). Germline V CDR1 and CDR2: MNHNS, SASEGT. Trimming cost V 2 bases and J 2 bases, with 13 bases left between them. The CDR3 contains 15 residues. Here the CDR3 DNA reads TGTGCCAGCAGTGAACAAGCGGAGTCGGCCTACGAGCAGTACTTC. Protein: CASSEQAESAYEQYF.

V is TRBV7-9 and J is TRBJ1-6; D not certain. The CDR3 has 16 residues. The V end lost 1 base, the J end lost 6 bases, and 13 bases lay between the germline ends. Per germline, CDR1 SEHNR and CDR2 FQNEAQ (reference sequence). The CDR3 DNA sequence: TGTGCCAGCAGCTTAGAGCTTTCACGGATTAATTCACCCCTCCACTTT. It encodes CASSLELSRINSPLHF.

The table lists this clonotype with many counts. J is TRBJ2-6 and V is TRBV5-1, with TRBD1 identical over 9 bases. The CDR3 extends over 16 amino acids. V gave up 4 bases and J gave up 3 bases; unmatched junction bases: 5. The germline CDR1 and CDR2 sequences are SGHRS and YFSETQ. The CDR3 loop reads CASSPGTGYGANVLTF. Written as DNA, the CDR3 is TGCGCCAGCAGCCCCGGGACAGGGTATGGGGCCAACGTCCTGACTTTC. Full variable domain (missing parts from reference TRBV5-1 and TRBJ2-6): KAGVTQTPRYLIKTRGQQVTLSCSPISGHRSVSWYQQTPGQGLQFLFEYFSETQRNKGNFPGRFSGRQFSNSRSEMNVSTLELGDSALYLCASSPGTGYGANVLTFGAGSRLTVL.

This clonotype was recorded at least ten times. The chain carries TRBV7-3 and TRBJ1-1; D uncertain. The CDR3 is 14 residues long. Trimming took 0 bases from V and 0 from J, leaving 5 bases between them. Per the germline V gene, CDR1 is SGHTA and CDR2 is FQGTGA. CDR3 coding DNA: TGTGCCAGCAGCTTAACTGCATTGAACACTGAAGCTTTCTTT. Its translation: CASSLTALNTEAFF.

This clonotype was detected ten times or more. The rearrangement joins TRBV19 to TRBJ2-2; D is ambiguous. The CDR3 sequence is 14 residues long. CDR1 is LNHDA and CDR2 is SQIVND in the germline V gene (reference sequence). The V gene lost 6 bases and the J gene lost 1 base, with 9 bases spanning the gap. The CDR3 sequence: CASSFSGNTGELFF. CDR3 sequence (DNA): TGTGCCAGTAGCTTCTCCGGGAACACCGGGGAGCTGTTTTTT.

V usage is TRBV10-3 and J usage is TRBJ2-2; 7 bases agree with TRBD2. The J segment lost 4 bases and the V segment lost 0 bases, leaving 5 bases of the junction unmatched. The length of the CDR3 is 16 residues. Looked up from germline, CDR1 is ENHRY and CDR2 is SYGVKD. The CDR3 nucleotides read TGTGCCATCAGTGAGTCGACTAGCCGACTCACCGGGGAGCTGTTTTTT. Residues: CAISESTSRLTGELFF.

The rearrangement uses TRBV29-1 and TRBJ1-1; D is uncertain. The CDR3 extends over 11 amino acids. Trimming stripped 6 bases from V and 3 bases from J, with 8 bases between. Germline loops: CDR1 SQVTM, CDR2 ANQGSEA. DNA for the CDR3: TGCAGCGTGTTCGGGGACACTGAAGCTTTCTTT. Its translation is CSVFGDTEAFF.

This clonotype has at least ten counts. This chain connects TRBV20-1 to TRBJ1-5; 10 nucleotides match TRBD1. With 5 bases clipped from V and 6 bases from J, the junction kept 10 bases outside the gene matches. The CDR3 is 15 residues long. The V gene's germline CDR1 is DFQATT and CDR2 SNEGSKA (reference sequence). The CDR3 nucleotides are TGCAGTGCTCACCCGGGACAGGGGATTGGTCAGCCCCAGCATTTT. It is translated as CSAHPGQGIGQPQHF.

This clonotype has at least ten counts. This chain's CDR3 is CASSRAGGYEQYF. Here the CDR3 DNA reads TGTGCCAGCTCCAGAGCCGGGGGCTACGAGCAGTACTTC. V usage is TRBV18 and J usage is TRBJ2-7, with a tentative D call TRBD2 (6 bases). V was shortened by 6 bases and J by 3 bases, with 12 bases between the two germline ends. CDR1 is KGHSH and CDR2 is LQKENI in the germline V gene. This CDR3 comprises 13 residues.

This clonotype was detected ten times or more. V usage is TRBV7-3 and J usage is TRBJ2-7; 14 nucleotides line up with TRBD2. Germline V lookup: CDR1 SGHTA, CDR2 FQGTGA. The CDR3 spans 15 residues. The junction had 4 bases not matched to a gene; V was cut back by 5 bases and J by 4 bases. CDR3 DNA sequence: TGTGCCAGCAGCCGCGGGACTAGCGGGAGTTACGAGCAGTACTTC. This encodes CASSRGTSGSYEQYF.

The chain has TRBV20-1 and TRBJ2-7; D gene unclear. The CDR3 extends over 12 amino acids. Germline V lookup: CDR1 DFQATT, CDR2 SNEGSKA (reference sequence). Trimming left V 3 bases short and J 3 bases short, with 9 bases between. CDR3 amino acids: CSARDQSYEQYF. CDR3 in DNA: TGCAGTGCTAGGGACCAGAGCTACGAGCAGTACTTC.

The sample holds many counts of this clonotype. This chain joins TRBV10-3 and TRBJ2-5; TRBD2 matches at 14 bases. The J segment lost 5 bases and the V segment lost 6 bases, leaving 8 bases of the junction unmatched. The germline gives CDR1 ENHRY, CDR2 SYGVKD. The length of the CDR3 is 16 residues. CDR3 amino acids: CAIRQGLAGAGETQYF. CDR3 nucleotides: TGTGCCATCAGACAGGGACTAGCGGGGGCCGGGGAGACCCAGTACTTC.

This clonotype was picked up a small number of times. This rearrangement joins TRBV20-1 to TRBJ1-5, with D possibly matching TRBD1 (6 bases). Germline values: CDR1 DFQATT, CDR2 SNEGSKA (reference sequence). The CDR3 spans 13 residues. V lost 4 bases to trimming and J lost 7 bases, with 14 bases between them. The CDR3 bases are TGCAGTGCTACTACAGGGAAGGGCCAGCCCCAGCATTTT. Translation gives CSATTGKGQPQHF.

This clonotype was counted ten times or more. The rearrangement links TRBV19 to TRBJ2-1; 7 bases fit TRBD2. This CDR3 is 15 amino acids long. Germline V lookup: CDR1 LNHDA, CDR2 SQIVND (reference sequence). J was trimmed by 0 bases and V by 3 bases; bases with no gene match: 2. CDR3 protein: CASSIQRDSYNEQFF. For the CDR3, the DNA is TGTGCCAGTAGTATTCAGCGGGACTCCTACAATGAGCAGTTCTTC.

In its sample, this clonotype was seen many times. The V call is TRBV3-1, the J call TRBJ2-5; D gene uncertain. CDR1 and CDR2 (germline): LGHDT, YNNKEL (reference sequence). Between the trimmed V and J ends, which lost 5 bases and 4 bases, there was a span of 2 bases. The CDR3 totals 10 residues. The CDR3 is CASSAETQYF. The CDR3 DNA reads as TGTGCCAGCAGCGCAGAGACCCAGTACTTC.

This clonotype was seen repeatedly, ten times or more. The J gene is TRBJ1-6, the V gene TRBV2, with D maybe TRBD1 (5 bases). The CDR3 length is 14 residues. Deletions cut 7 bases from V and 8 bases from J, with 15 bases between. Germline V lookup: CDR1 SNHLY, CDR2 FYNNEI. Here the CDR3 reads CASTPSRAYSPLHF. CDR3 bases: TGTGCCAGCACCCCGTCCAGGGCCTATTCACCCCTCCACTTT.

This clonotype was recorded many times. The V and J genes are TRBV7-2 and TRBJ2-5; D possibly corresponds to TRBD2 (5 bases). The CDR3 contains 13 residues. The V and J ends lost 5 bases and 2 bases respectively, with 9 bases between them. Germline lookup yields CDR1 SGHTA and CDR2 FQGNSA. The CDR3 region is CASSREQQETQYF. The CDR3 DNA is TGTGCCAGCAGCCGGGAACAACAAGAGACCCAGTACTTC.

The chain recombines TRBV5-1 with TRBJ2-5; a possible D gene is TRBD1 (6 bases). Germline-derived CDR1 and CDR2 are SGHRS and YFSETQ. CDR3 size: 17 residues. Trimming removed 0 bases at V and 2 bases at J, with 17 bases between. The CDR3 here is CASSLAVWGHGQETQYF. As DNA, the CDR3 is TGCGCCAGCAGCTTGGCAGTGTGGGGGCACGGGCAAGAGACCCAGTACTTC.

This clonotype was counted between two and nine times. The chain is built from TRBV5-1 and TRBJ1-1, with D uncertain. Trimming stripped 1 base from V and 1 base from J, with 11 bases between. The CDR3 runs 15 residues. The germline V gene has CDR1 SGHRS and CDR2 YFSETQ. This chain's CDR3 is CASSLTPRSNTEAFF. CDR3 DNA sequence: TGCGCCAGCAGCTTGACACCCCGTTCGAACACTGAAGCTTTCTTT.